This T cell receptor beta chain was identified in a study of T cells after yellow fever vaccination. Study-wide background: Preparation of fractions with low cell numbers was performed using SMART-Seq v4 Ultra Low Input. General study results and limits: One caveat is that FACS-sorted repertoires could contain abundant clonotypes contaminating from the bulk population.

The authors made TCR cDNA by 5'RACE template switching, adding a universal primer site and UMIs. One entry per CDR3 protein results from TCRdb running MiXCR on the 5' RACE reads. The sample shows 100,000 to 150,000 distinct CDR3 sequences, 7.5% to 10% of them seen only once. Points on this clonotype: Its antigen is unknown.

Material: CD8+ T cells sorted from PBMCs, obtained on the day of the yellow fever booster vaccination. The sequence was obtained from a man younger than 35 who received the YFV17D yellow fever vaccine.

DNA of the CDR3: TGTGCCACCATGACAGGGGGCACCGGGGAGCTGTTTTTT. Protein: CATMTGGTGELFF. V usage is TRBV24-1 and J usage is TRBJ2-2; 9 bases align to TRBD1. Looked up from germline, CDR1 is KGHDR and CDR2 is SFDVKD. The CDR3 length is 13 residues. V lost 8 bases, J lost 4 bases, and 1 base stayed unmatched.